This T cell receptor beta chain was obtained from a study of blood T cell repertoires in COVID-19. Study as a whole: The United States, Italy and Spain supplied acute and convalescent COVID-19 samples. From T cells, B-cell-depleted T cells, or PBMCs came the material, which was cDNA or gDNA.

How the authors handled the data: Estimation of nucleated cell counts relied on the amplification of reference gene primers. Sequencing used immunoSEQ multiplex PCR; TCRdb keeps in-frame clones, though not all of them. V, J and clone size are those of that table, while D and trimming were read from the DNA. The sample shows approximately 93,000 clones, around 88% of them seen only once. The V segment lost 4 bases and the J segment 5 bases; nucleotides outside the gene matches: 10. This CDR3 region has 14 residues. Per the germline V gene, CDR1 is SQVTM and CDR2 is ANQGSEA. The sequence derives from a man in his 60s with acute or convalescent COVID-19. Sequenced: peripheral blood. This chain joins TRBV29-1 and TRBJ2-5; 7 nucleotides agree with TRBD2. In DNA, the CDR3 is TGCAGCGTTGCGCCCAGACTAGCAGGGGAGACCCAGTACTTC. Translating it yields CSVAPRLAGETQYF.